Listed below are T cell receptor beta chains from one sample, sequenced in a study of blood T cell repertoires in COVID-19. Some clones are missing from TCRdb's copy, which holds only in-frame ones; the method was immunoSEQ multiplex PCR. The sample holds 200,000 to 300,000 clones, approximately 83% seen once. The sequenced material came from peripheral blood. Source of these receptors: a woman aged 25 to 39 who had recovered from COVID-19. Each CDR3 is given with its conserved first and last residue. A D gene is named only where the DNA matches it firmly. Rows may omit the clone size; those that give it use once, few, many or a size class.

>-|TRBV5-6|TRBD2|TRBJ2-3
TGTGCCAGCAGCTCCTTACTAGCGGGGGTGGAAGATACGCAGTATTTT
CASSSLLAGVEDTQYF
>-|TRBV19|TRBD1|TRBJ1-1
TGTGCCAGCTCAAGACAGGGAATGACTGAAGCTTTCTTT
CASSRQGMTEAFF
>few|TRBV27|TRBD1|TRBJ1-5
TGTGCCAGCAGAACAGGGGGAAATCAGCCCCAGCATTTT
CASRTGGNQPQHF
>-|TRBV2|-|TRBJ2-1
TGTGCCAGCAGTGAAGCGGTGGGCGGGGCGAGCTCCTACAATGAGCAGTTCTTC
CASSEAVGGASSYNEQFF
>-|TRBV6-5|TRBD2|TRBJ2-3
TGTGCCAGCACCCTAGCGGGGTCAGATACGCAGTATTTT
CASTLAGSDTQYF
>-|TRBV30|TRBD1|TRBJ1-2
TGTGCCTGGACAGGGGGTGGTGGCTACACCTTC
CAWTGGGGYTF
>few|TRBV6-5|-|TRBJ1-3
TGTGCCAGCAGCTGGGACACGAGCTCTGGAAACACCATATATTTT
CASSWDTSSGNTIYF
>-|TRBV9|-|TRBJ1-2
TGTGCCAGCAGCGACGGGGTCGATGGTCTTGGCTACACCTTC
CASSDGVDGLGYTF
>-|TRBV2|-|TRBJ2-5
TGTGCCAGCAGCCGGGGGAACCAAGAGACCCAGTACTTC
CASSRGNQETQYF
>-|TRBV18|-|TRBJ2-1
TGTGCCAGCTCACCAACGGCGGGATACAATGAGCAGTTCTTC
CASSPTAGYNEQFF
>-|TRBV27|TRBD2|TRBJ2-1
TGTGCCAGCAGACGCGGGGGGACATTGGGCAATGAGCAGTTCTTC
CASRRGGTLGNEQFF
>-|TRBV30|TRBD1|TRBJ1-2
TGTGCCTGGATAGGACAGGGGGCCTACACCTTC
CAWIGQGAYTF
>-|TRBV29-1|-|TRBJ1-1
TGCAGCGTTGACAGGCAGAACACTGAAGCTTTCTTT
CSVDRQNTEAFF
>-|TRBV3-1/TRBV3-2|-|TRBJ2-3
TGTGCCAGCAGCCCGGGACTGACAGATACGCAGTATTTT
CASSPGLTDTQYF